The source of this T cell receptor (beta chain) is a study of shared clonotypes between healthy human individuals. Method: immunoSEQ multiplex PCR; TCRdb's copy keeps in-frame clones and lacks some. The sample shows about 2,100,000 clones, roughly 91% of them seen only once. The ends lost 5 bases at V and 5 bases at J; junction bases unmatched: 9. Germline loops: CDR1 SGHDN, CDR2 FVKESK. The CDR3 spans 16 residues. Naive CD8 isolation took CD45RO-negative cells positively selected for CCR7 and excluded terminally differentiated effector memory CD45RA+ cells. This chain uses TRBV14 with TRBJ2-7, with 13 bases lining up with TRBD2. This TCR derives from a man in his late teens or twenties in good health. Some clones in this sample may be carry-over from other donors' samples. The sequenced sample consisted of naive CD8+ T cells from PBMCs. The DNA for the CDR3 is TGTGCCAGCAGCGTGCCGGGACTAGCGGGAAGGGACGAGCAGTACTTC. Translating it yields CASSVPGLAGRDEQYF.